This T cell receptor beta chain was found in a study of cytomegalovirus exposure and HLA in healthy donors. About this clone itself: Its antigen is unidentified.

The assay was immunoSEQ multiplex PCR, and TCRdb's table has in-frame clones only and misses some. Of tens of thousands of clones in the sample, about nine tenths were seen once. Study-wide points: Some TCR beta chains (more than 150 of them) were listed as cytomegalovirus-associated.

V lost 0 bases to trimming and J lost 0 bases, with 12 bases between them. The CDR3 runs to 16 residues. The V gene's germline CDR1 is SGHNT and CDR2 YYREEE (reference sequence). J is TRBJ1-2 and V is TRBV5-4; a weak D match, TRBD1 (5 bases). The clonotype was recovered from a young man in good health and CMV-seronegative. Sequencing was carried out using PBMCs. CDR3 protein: CASSLGGGEANYGYTF. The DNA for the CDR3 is TGTGCCAGCAGCTTGGGCGGGGGGGAAGCTAACTATGGCTACACCTTC.